The rows below give T cell receptor beta chains drawn from one sample of a study of graft-versus-host responses after intestinal transplantation. This table comes from immunoSEQ multiplex PCR, and its TCRdb copy is limited to in-frame clones, with some not included. The sample lists 25,000 to 35,000 clones, about four fifths occurring once. The source was ileum tissue, collected 98 days after intestinal transplantation. These receptors came from a human patient who received an intestinal transplant, so some T cells may come from the graft donor. The CDR3 runs from the conserved cysteine through the conserved F or W. D genes are given only for firm matches. Expanded clones are given a class, and other clones once, few, many or no size at all.

size	D	J	V	CDR3	DNA
.	.	TRBJ2-1	TRBV12-2	CASRLAGFTDDEQFF	TGTGCAAGTCGCTTAGCGGGTTTTACCGACGATGAGCAGTTCTTC
.	.	TRBJ1-4	TRBV18	CAGSPGEEKLFF	TGTGCCGGCTCACCGGGCGAAGAAAAACTGTTTTTT
.	TRBD2	TRBJ2-1	TRBV6-5	CASSYAGGPLNEQFF	TGTGCCAGCAGTTACGCGGGGGGGCCACTCAATGAGCAGTTCTTC
.	TRBD2	TRBJ2-7	TRBV5-4	CASSWARGGGYEQYF	TGTGCCAGCAGCTGGGCGAGGGGCGGGGGCTACGAGCAGTACTTC
.	.	TRBJ1-1	TRBV6-5	CASSYNPGNTEAFF	TGTGCCAGCAGTTACAATCCGGGGAACACTGAAGCTTTCTTT
once	TRBD1	TRBJ1-1	TRBV5-6	CASSLGTGGNTEAFF	TGTGCCAGCAGCTTGGGGACAGGGGGGAACACTGAAGCTTTCTTT
few	TRBD2	TRBJ2-3	TRBV7-9	CASSSSSGGRSTDTQYF	TGTGCCAGCAGCTCCTCCAGCGGGGGGAGAAGCACAGATACGCAGTATTTT
.	TRBD1	TRBJ2-5	TRBV28	CASSLWGDRAQETQYF	TGTGCCAGCAGTTTATGGGGTGACAGGGCGCAAGAGACCCAGTACTTC
once	.	TRBJ1-5	TRBV19	CASSMRGGRGDNQPQHF	TGTGCCAGTAGTATGAGGGGTGGGAGGGGGGACAATCAGCCCCAGCATTTT
.	.	TRBJ2-3	TRBV4-1	CASTLSEGADTQYF	TGCGCCAGCACCCTATCGGAGGGGGCAGATACGCAGTATTTT
.	TRBD1	TRBJ2-7	TRBV5-1	CASRSSGQVFHEQYF	TGCGCCAGCAGGTCTTCGGGACAGGTTTTTCACGAGCAGTACTTC
.	TRBD1	TRBJ2-1	TRBV11-3	CASSSTGVPFHEQFF	TGTGCCAGCAGCTCGACAGGGGTTCCCTTCCATGAGCAGTTCTTC
.	TRBD1	TRBJ1-6	TRBV2	CASSEPRTGGVFRNSPLHF	TGTGCCAGCAGTGAACCCCGGACAGGGGGCGTCTTTAGGAATTCACCCCTCCACTTT
.	.	TRBJ2-6	TRBV7-2	CASSFGANVLTF	TGTGCCAGCAGCTTCGGGGCCAACGTCCTGACTTTC
.	.	TRBJ1-5	TRBV5-4	CASSQDSGQPQHF	TGTGCCAGCAGCCAAGATTCGGGGCAGCCCCAGCATTTT
.	TRBD1	TRBJ1-2	TRBV6-5	CASSYSRQGVYGYTF	TGTGCCAGCAGTTACTCCCGACAGGGAGTCTATGGCTACACCTTC
.	.	TRBJ1-2	TRBV4-2	CASSQEIRRGYGYTF	TGTGCCAGCAGCCAAGAAATTAGAAGGGGCTATGGCTACACCTTC
.	.	TRBJ1-1	TRBV5-4	CASSRPLPRGAYTEAFF	TGTGCCAGCAGCCGCCCCTTGCCCAGGGGCGCTTACACTGAAGCTTTCTTT
.	TRBD1	TRBJ2-7	TRBV28	CASSALTGQGDYEQYF	TGTGCCAGCAGCGCACTGACGGGACAGGGGGACTACGAGCAGTACTTC
.	TRBD2	TRBJ2-1	TRBV2	CAIPGLAGDNEQFF	TGTGCCATCCCCGGACTAGCGGGGGATAATGAGCAGTTCTTC
.	TRBD1	TRBJ1-2	TRBV7-9	CASLRDRDLSHYGYTF	TGTGCCAGCTTGCGGGACAGGGATCTCTCTCACTATGGCTACACCTTC
.	.	TRBJ2-2	TRBV4-1	CASSPGQGNTGELFF	TGCGCCAGCAGCCCGGGCCAGGGCAACACCGGGGAGCTGTTTTTT
.	.	TRBJ2-1	TRBV4-2	CASSQDRLAYNEQFF	TGTGCCAGCAGCCAAGATAGATTAGCGTACAATGAGCAGTTCTTC
.	.	TRBJ1-2	TRBV6-5	CASRDRPHHGYTF	TGTGCCAGCAGGGACCGCCCCCATCATGGCTACACCTTC
.	.	TRBJ1-3	TRBV4-1	CASSRYRGGNTIYF	TGCGCCAGCAGCCGATATAGGGGGGGAAACACCATATATTTT
.	.	TRBJ2-1	TRBV5-1	CASSLVSEGAYNEQFF	TGCGCCAGCAGCTTGGTGAGTGAGGGGGCCTACAATGAGCAGTTCTTC
once	TRBD1	TRBJ2-1	TRBV6-5	CASSYSMGQGNNEQFF	TGTGCCAGCAGTTACTCAATGGGACAGGGAAACAATGAGCAGTTCTTC
.	.	TRBJ1-1	TRBV6-1	CASSEEFWGNTEAFF	TGTGCCAGCAGTGAAGAGTTTTGGGGTAACACTGAAGCTTTCTTT
once	.	TRBJ2-1	TRBV5-6	CASSLVEGPYNEQFF	TGTGCCAGCAGCTTGGTCGAGGGGCCTTACAATGAGCAGTTCTTC
.	TRBD2	TRBJ2-4	TRBV2	CASSEALAVAKNIQYF	TGTGCCAGCAGTGAAGCGCTAGCGGTAGCCAAAAACATTCAGTACTTC
once	TRBD1	TRBJ1-2	TRBV5-4	CASSLQGAGYGYTF	TGTGCCAGCAGCTTACAGGGGGCCGGCTATGGCTACACCTTC
.	.	TRBJ1-1	TRBV6-1	CASSSHTSNTEAFF	TGTGCCAGCAGTTCTCACACTAGTAACACTGAAGCTTTCTTT
.	.	TRBJ2-7	TRBV15	CATTARGGNEQYF	TGTGCCACCACGGCCCGAGGGGGGAACGAGCAGTACTTC
once	.	TRBJ2-5	TRBV27	CAGSLVGAHQETQYF	TGTGCCGGCAGTTTAGTCGGGGCGCACCAAGAGACCCAGTACTTC
.	.	TRBJ1-4	TRBV21-1	CASSKSNRDREKLFF	TGTGCCAGCAGCAAATCGAACCGGGACAGAGAAAAACTGTTTTTT
.	TRBD1	TRBJ1-4	TRBV7-2	CASSSYRGRNEKLFF	TGTGCCAGCAGCTCCTACAGGGGGCGGAATGAAAAACTGTTTTTT
once	TRBD2	TRBJ2-7	TRBV11-2	CASSLVASGPYEQYF	TGTGCCAGCAGCTTAGTGGCTAGCGGCCCCTACGAGCAGTACTTC
medium-sized	TRBD1	TRBJ1-3	TRBV6-5	CASSYTGGSGNTIYF	TGTGCCAGCAGTTACACAGGGGGCTCTGGAAACACCATATATTTT
.	TRBD2	TRBJ2-7	TRBV29-1	CSPRGDTDEQYF	TGCAGCCCACGGGGGGATACGGACGAGCAGTACTTC
.	.	TRBJ2-2	TRBV4-1	CASSQAFGGELFF	TGCGCCAGCAGCCAAGCGTTCGGCGGGGAGCTGTTTTTT
.	TRBD2	TRBJ2-3	TRBV5-1	CASSLFGGGAADTQYF	TGCGCCAGCAGCTTGTTCGGCGGGGGGGCCGCAGATACGCAGTATTTT
.	.	TRBJ2-2	TRBV27	CASSLGHSLGELFF	TGTGCCAGCAGTTTGGGACACTCTCTCGGGGAGCTGTTTTTT
.	TRBD1	TRBJ1-2	TRBV30	CAWPALADRADGYTF	TGTGCCTGGCCAGCCCTGGCCGACAGGGCTGATGGCTACACCTTC
once	.	TRBJ1-1	TRBV7-9	CASSLLPDPGAFF	TGTGCCAGCAGCTTACTGCCCGATCCCGGAGCTTTCTTT
once	.	TRBJ1-1	TRBV4-3	CASSQDDGPDTEAFF	TGCGCCAGCAGCCAGGATGACGGGCCCGACACTGAAGCTTTCTTT
.	TRBD2	TRBJ2-7	TRBV5-1	CASSLAGGAYEQYF	TGCGCCAGCAGCTTGGCCGGGGGGGCTTACGAGCAGTACTTC
.	TRBD1	TRBJ2-6	TRBV7-2	CASSFGTASGANVLTF	TGTGCCAGCAGCTTCGGGACAGCCTCTGGGGCCAACGTCCTGACTTTC